This TCR beta chain originates from a study of shared clonotypes between healthy human individuals. Turning to the study itself: Used for every donor were three CD4 naive, three CD4 memory, two CD8 naive and one CD8 memory plate.

Trimming cost V 5 bases and J 9 bases; bases outside gene matches: 9. Germline CDR1 and CDR2: MNHEY and SVGAGI. The CDR3 totals 14 residues. Profiling relied on immunoSEQ multiplex PCR, and the TCRdb table lists in-frame clones only, not all of them. This sample has 800,000 to 1,200,000 clones; roughly 74% occur once, and the top ten carry roughly 0.56%. The sample taken for sequencing was memory CD4+ T cells from PBMCs. Noted subset: CD45RA-negative fraction. The receptor was derived from a man in his late teens or twenties in good health. Some clones in this sample may be carry-over from other donors' samples. This chain joins TRBV6-5 and TRBJ1-2, with TRBD1 identical over 10 bases. The CDR3 is CASSKTGTGVRYTF. In nucleotides, the CDR3 is TGTGCCAGCAGTAAGACCGGGACAGGGGTTCGCTACACCTTC.